This T cell receptor beta chain was retrieved from a study of Tregs in tolerant kidney transplant recipients. Details on this clone: Its antigen is not known.

The repertoire was sequenced with immunoSEQ multiplex PCR; TCRdb's copy has only in-frame clones and lacks some. Counted here are roughly 250,000 clones, 84% occurring once; the ten biggest clones make up 0.5% to 0.65%. Unstimulated regulatory T cells (CD4+CD25+CD127-), CD4+CD25- non-regulatory cells, CD4 and CD8 cells were FACS-sorted from thawed PBMCs. Findings and caveats of the study: Validation in larger populations is needed because few patients were studied. No direct test of biological reproducibility was done here. Expanding Tregs on activated donor B cells appeared to best identify donor-specific TCRbeta clones.

V shed 6 bases, J shed 10 bases, and the junction held 13 bases outside the gene matches. Germline V gene sequence: CDR1 SNHLY, CDR2 FYNNEI. The CDR3 runs 15 residues. This TCR came from a human donor in good health. This chain uses TRBV2 with TRBJ2-1, with 9 bases aligning to TRBD1. The sequencing sample was made of CD4+ T cells from blood. The CDR3 nucleotides read TGTGCCAGCAGCAACAGACAGGGGGGGGCCGGGGAGCAGTTCTTC. It translates to CASSNRQGGAGEQFF.